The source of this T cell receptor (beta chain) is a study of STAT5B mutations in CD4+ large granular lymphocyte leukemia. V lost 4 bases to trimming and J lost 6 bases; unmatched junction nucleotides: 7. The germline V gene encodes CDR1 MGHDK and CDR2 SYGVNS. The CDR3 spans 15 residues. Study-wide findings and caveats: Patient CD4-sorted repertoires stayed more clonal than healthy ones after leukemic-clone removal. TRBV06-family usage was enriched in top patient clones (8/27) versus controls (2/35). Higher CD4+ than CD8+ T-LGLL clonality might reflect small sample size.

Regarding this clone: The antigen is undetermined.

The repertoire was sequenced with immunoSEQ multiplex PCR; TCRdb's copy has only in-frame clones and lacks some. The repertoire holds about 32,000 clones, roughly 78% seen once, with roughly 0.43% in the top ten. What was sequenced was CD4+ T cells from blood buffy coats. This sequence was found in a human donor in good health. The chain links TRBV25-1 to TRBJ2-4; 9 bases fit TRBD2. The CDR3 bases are TGTGCCAGCAGTGCTCTCGCGGGGGGGGGAAACATTCAGTACTTC. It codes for CASSALAGGGNIQYF.